This entry concerns a single TCR beta chain. Antigen specificity is unknown. These data are taken from a study of a mutant IDH1 vaccine in newly diagnosed glioma. Germline CDR1 is ENHRY and CDR2 is SYGVKD. There are 12 residues in the CDR3. The germline V and J ends were trimmed by 4 bases and 10 bases, with 11 bases remaining between them. Assay used: immunoSEQ multiplex PCR; TCRdb lists only in-frame clones, some missing. The sample consists of 50,000 or so clones, more than 85% of them appearing once. This sample's time point: week 11, during vaccination. Each dose delivered 300 ug of mutant IDH1 20-mer peptide subcutaneously with imiquimod.

The gene calls are TRBV10-3 and TRBJ2-1, with D tentatively TRBD1 or TRBD2 (5 bases each). This TCR came from a man over 45 with glioma. The sample in question was PBMCs, obtained from a glioma patient whose treatment included an IDH1 peptide vaccine. The CDR3 region is CAISGDHREQFF. The CDR3 region has the DNA TGTGCCATCAGTGGGGACCACCGCGAGCAGTTCTTC.